This T cell receptor (beta chain) was captured by sequencing in a study of T cells in Graves' hyperthyroidism and ophthalmopathy. Broader study findings: Model predictions of ophthalmopathy came a median roughly 6.4 months before onset. A model using 13 V-J features told ophthalmopathy apart from stable hyperthyroidism.

The CDR3 loop spans 16 amino acids. Trimming removed 5 bases at V and 0 bases at J, with 17 bases between. This clonotype was recorded many times. Its antigen is as yet unknown. Over 18 months, lack of ophthalmopathy progression marked Graves' hyperthyroidism as stable. Not enrolled were patients with uncontrolled infection, other autoimmune disease, pregnancy or lactation. Researchers took RNA transcripts and amplified the TCR beta CDR3 regions from them. When the TCR CDR3 underwent first-round RT-PCR, the HTBI primer set was used. TCRdb passed the multiplex PCR reads through MiXCR, listing each CDR3 protein once. The sample consists of around 280,000 distinct CDR3 sequences, roughly 13% of them appearing once.

The rearrangement links TRBV12-3 or TRBV12-4 to TRBJ2-7; maybe TRBD1 (5 bases). The sequencing input was blood. This TCR was sampled from a woman aged 35 to 49 with Graves' hyperthyroidism. The CDR3, as DNA: TGTGCCAGCAGTACTCTTGGGCAGGGTAACTCCTACGAGCAGTACTTC. Its translation: CASSTLGQGNSYEQYF.